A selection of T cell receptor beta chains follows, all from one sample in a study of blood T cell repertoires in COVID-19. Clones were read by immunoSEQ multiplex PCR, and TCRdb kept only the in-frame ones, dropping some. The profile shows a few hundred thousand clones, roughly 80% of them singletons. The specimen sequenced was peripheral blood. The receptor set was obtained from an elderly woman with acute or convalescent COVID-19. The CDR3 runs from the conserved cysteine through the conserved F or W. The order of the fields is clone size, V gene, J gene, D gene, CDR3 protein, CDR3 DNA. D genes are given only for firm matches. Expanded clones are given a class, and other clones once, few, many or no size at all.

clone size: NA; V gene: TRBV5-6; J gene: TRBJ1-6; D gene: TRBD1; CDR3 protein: CASSSSRTGDLYNSPLHF; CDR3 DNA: TGTGCCAGCAGCTCGTCCCGGACAGGGGACCTCTATAATTCACCCCTCCACTTT
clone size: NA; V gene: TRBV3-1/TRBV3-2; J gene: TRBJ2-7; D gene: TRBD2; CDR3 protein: CASSRESGISSYEQYF; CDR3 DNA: TGTGCCAGCAGCCGGGAAAGCGGGATCAGCTCCTACGAGCAGTACTTC
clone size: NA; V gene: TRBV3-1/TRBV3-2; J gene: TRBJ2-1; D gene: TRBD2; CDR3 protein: CASSFRDYSSGEQFF; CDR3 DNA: TGTGCCAGCAGTTTCCGGGACTACAGTTCTGGTGAGCAGTTCTTC
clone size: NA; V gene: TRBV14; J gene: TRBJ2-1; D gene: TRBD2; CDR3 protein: CASSQECEQERGVGEQFF; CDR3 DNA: TGTGCCAGCAGCCAAGAATGTGAGCAGGAGCGGGGGGTCGGTGAGCAGTTCTTC
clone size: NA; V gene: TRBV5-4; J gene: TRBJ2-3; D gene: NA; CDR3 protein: CASSLAGDLGDTQYF; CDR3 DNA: TGTGCCAGCAGCTTGGCGGGAGACTTGGGGGATACGCAGTATTTT
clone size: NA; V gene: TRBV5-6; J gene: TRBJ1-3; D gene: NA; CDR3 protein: CASSSQGLSGNTIYF; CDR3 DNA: TGTGCCAGCAGCTCTCAGGGATTATCGGGAAACACCATATATTTT
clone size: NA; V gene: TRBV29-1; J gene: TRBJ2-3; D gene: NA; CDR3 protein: CSVGRPSTDTQYF; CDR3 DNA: TGCAGCGTTGGGAGGCCTAGCACAGATACGCAGTATTTT
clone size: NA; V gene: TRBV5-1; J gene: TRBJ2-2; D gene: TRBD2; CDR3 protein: CASSWTTSGSATGELFF; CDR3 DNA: TGCGCCAGCAGCTGGACGACTAGCGGGAGTGCCACCGGGGAGCTGTTTTTT
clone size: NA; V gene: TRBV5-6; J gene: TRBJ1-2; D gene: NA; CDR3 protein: CASSPAGYGYTF; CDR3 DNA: TGTGCCAGCAGCCCCGCAGGATATGGCTACACCTTC
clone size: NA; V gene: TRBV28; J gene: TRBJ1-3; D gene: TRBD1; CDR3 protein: CASRTTGPGNTIYF; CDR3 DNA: TGTGCCAGCAGAACGACAGGGCCTGGAAACACCATATATTTT
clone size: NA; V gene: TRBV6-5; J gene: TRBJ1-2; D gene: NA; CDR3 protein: CASSPNTRGYTF; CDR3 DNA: TGTGCCAGCAGTCCCAATACGAGGGGCTACACCTTC
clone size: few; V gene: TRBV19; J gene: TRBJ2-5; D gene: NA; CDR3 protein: CASKSTGGGQETQYF; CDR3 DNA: TGTGCCAGTAAATCGACGGGGGGCGGCCAAGAGACCCAGTACTTC
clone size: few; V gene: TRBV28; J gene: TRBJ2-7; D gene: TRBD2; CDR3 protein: CASSFSGGAGYEQYF; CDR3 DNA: TGTGCCAGCAGTTTCTCGGGAGGGGCGGGCTACGAGCAGTACTTC
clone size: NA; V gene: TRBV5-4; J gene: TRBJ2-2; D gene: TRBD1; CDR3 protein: CASSKGTDPNTGELFF; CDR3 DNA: TGTGCCAGCAGCAAAGGGACAGATCCGAACACCGGGGAGCTGTTTTTT
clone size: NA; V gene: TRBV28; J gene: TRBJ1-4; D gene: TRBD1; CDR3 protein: CATWGQPATNEKLFF; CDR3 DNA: TGTGCCACCTGGGGACAGCCTGCAACTAATGAAAAACTGTTTTTT
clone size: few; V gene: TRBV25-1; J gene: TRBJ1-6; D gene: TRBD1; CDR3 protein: CASSEWTGSNSPLHF; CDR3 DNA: TGTGCCAGCAGTGAATGGACAGGGAGTAATTCACCCCTCCACTTT
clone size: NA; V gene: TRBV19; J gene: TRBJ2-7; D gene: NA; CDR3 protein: CASSNSGPTYEQYF; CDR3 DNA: TGTGCCAGTAGTAACAGCGGTCCTACCTACGAGCAGTACTTC
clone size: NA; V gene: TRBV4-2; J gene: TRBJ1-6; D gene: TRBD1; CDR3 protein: CASSQDSYRRGLNSPLHF; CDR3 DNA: TGTGCCAGCAGCCAAGATAGTTACAGGAGGGGGCTCAATTCACCCCTCCACTTT
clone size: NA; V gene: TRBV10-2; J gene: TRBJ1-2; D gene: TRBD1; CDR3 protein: CASSERLGTGWNYGYTF; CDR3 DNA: TGCGCCAGCAGTGAGAGGTTGGGGACAGGGTGGAACTATGGCTACACCTTC
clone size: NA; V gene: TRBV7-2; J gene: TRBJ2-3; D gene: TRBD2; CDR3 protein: CASSLFSGSFTDTQYF; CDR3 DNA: TGTGCCAGCAGCCTCTTTAGCGGGAGCTTCACAGATACGCAGTATTTT
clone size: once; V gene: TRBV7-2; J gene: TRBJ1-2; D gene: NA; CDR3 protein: CASSFNGEYGYTF; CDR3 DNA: TGTGCCAGCAGCTTTAACGGAGAATATGGCTACACCTTC
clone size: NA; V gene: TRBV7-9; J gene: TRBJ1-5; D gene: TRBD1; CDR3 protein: CASSSGQGSNQPQHF; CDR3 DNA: TGTGCCAGCAGCTCCGGACAGGGTAGCAATCAGCCCCAGCATTTT
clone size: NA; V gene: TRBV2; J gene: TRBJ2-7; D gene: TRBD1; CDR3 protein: CASSRGDRRLSYEQYF; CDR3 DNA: TGTGCCAGCAGTAGAGGGGACAGGAGGCTTTCCTACGAGCAGTACTTC
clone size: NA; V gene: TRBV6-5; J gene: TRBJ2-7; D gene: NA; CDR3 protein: CASSNTGLPSEQYF; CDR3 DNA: TGTGCCAGCAGTAATACAGGACTACCAAGCGAGCAGTACTTC
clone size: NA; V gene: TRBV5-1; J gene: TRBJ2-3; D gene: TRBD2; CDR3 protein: CASHAGTSGRTDTQYF; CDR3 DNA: TGCGCCAGCCACGCAGGGACTAGCGGACGCACAGATACGCAGTATTTT
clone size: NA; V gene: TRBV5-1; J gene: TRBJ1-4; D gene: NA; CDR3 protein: CASSQGPSAGEKLFF; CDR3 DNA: TGCGCCAGCAGCCAAGGGCCGTCTGCGGGTGAAAAACTGTTTTTT
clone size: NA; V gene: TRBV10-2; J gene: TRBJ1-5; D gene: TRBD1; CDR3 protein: CASSVTGGFNQPQHF; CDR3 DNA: TGCGCCAGCAGTGTAACAGGGGGGTTCAATCAGCCCCAGCATTTT
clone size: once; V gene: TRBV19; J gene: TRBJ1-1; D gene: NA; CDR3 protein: CASRGQFSWNTEAFF; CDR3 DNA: TGTGCCAGTCGTGGACAGTTTTCGTGGAACACTGAAGCTTTCTTT
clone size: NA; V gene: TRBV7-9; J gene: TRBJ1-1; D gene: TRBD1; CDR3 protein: CASSLAGTGYTEAFF; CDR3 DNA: TGTGCCAGCAGCTTAGCGGGGACAGGGTACACTGAAGCTTTCTTT
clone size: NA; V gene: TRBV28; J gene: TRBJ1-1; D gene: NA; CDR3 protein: CASESTPTVNTEAFF; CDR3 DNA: TGTGCCAGCGAAAGCACCCCGACAGTTAACACTGAAGCTTTCTTT
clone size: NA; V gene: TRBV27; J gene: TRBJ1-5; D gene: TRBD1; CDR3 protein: CASSLWGQMGQPQHF; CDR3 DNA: TGTGCCAGCAGTTTATGGGGACAGATGGGTCAGCCCCAGCATTTT
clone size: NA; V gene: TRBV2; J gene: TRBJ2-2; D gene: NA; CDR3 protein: CASSEEVGLTGELFF; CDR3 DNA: TGTGCCAGCAGTGAAGAGGTGGGCCTGACCGGGGAGCTGTTTTTT
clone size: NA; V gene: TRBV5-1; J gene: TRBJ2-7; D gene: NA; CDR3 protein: CASNSEGPGEQYF; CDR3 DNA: TGCGCCAGCAACTCGGAGGGGCCAGGCGAGCAGTACTTC
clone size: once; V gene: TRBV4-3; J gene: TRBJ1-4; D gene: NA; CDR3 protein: CASSHEGGFNEKLFF; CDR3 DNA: TGCGCCAGCAGCCATGAGGGGGGGTTTAATGAAAAACTGTTTTTT
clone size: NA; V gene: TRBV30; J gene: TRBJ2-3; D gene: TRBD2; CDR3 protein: CAWSRGGPSTDTQYF; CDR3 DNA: TGTGCCTGGAGTCGGGGGGGACCTAGCACAGATACGCAGTATTTT
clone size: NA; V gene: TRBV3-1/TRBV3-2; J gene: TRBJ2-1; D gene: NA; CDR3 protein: CASSLDSASYNEQFF; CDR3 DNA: TGTGCCAGCAGCTTGGACAGCGCCTCCTACAATGAGCAGTTCTTC
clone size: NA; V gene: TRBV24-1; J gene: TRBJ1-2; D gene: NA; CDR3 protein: CATSDLAGSRYTF; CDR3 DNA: TGTGCCACCAGTGATTTGGCCGGGAGTCGCTACACCTTC
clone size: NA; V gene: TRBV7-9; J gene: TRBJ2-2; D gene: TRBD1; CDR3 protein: CASSPRDRPANTGELFF; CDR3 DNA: TGTGCCAGCAGCCCCCGGGACAGGCCCGCGAACACCGGGGAGCTGTTTTTT
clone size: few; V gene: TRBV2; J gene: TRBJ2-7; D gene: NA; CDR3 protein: CASSAQGNVYEQYF; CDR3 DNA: TGTGCCAGCAGTGCCCAGGGGAATGTCTACGAGCAGTACTTC
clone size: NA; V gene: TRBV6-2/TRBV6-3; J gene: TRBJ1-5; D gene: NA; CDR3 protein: CASSYLDINQPQHF; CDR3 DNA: TGTGCCAGCAGTTACTTGGACATCAATCAGCCCCAGCATTTT
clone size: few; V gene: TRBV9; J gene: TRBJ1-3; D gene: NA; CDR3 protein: CASSVQQSGNTIYF; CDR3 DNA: TGTGCCAGCAGCGTACAACAGTCTGGAAACACCATATATTTT